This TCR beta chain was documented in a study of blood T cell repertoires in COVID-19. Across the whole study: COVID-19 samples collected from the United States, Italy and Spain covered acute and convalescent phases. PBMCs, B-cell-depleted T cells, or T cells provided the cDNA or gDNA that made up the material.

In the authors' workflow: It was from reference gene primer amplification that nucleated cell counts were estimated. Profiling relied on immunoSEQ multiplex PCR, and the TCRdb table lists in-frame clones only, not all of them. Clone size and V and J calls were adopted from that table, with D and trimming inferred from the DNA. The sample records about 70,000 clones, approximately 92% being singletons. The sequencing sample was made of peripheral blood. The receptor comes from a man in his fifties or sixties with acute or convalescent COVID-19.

The CDR3 nucleotides read TGTGCCAGCAGCGTAGATTTAACGGTAGGACTAGCGGATTACAATGAGCAGTTCTTC. It yields the protein CASSVDLTVGLADYNEQFF. This sequence joins TRBV9 and TRBJ2-1, with TRBD2 matching over 10 bases. Looked up from germline, CDR1 is SGDLS and CDR2 is YYNGEE. This CDR3 comprises 19 residues. The V gene end was trimmed by 0 bases and the J gene end by 4 bases; junction bases not matched to a gene: 13. The full variable domain, completed using reference TRBV9 and TRBJ2-1, is DSGVTQTPKHLITATGQRVTLRCSPRSGDLSVYWYQQSLDQGLQFLIQYYNGEERAKGNILERFSAQQFPDLHSELNLSSLELGDSALYFCASSVDLTVGLADYNEQFFGPGTRLTVL.